This T cell receptor (beta chain) was profiled in a study of blood T cell repertoires in COVID-19. Study-wide background: Both acute and convalescent COVID-19 samples were obtained from the United States, Italy and Spain. In each case, the material was cDNA or gDNA derived from T cells, B-cell-depleted T cells, or PBMCs.

During active infection, Seattle patients enrolled and were then monitored through disease. Under the authors' procedure: Reference gene primer amplification gave estimated nucleated cell counts. Data came from immunoSEQ multiplex PCR; TCRdb stores just in-frame clones and leaves some out. That table is the source of V, J and clone size, and D and trimming were worked out from the DNA. Among more than 80,000 clones listed, approximately 80% were seen once. Germline V gene sequence: CDR1 MNHEY, CDR2 SMNVEV (reference sequence). The CDR3 is 16 amino acids. V lost 2 bases to trimming and J lost 1 base, with 11 bases between them.

The sequenced sample was peripheral blood. V usage is TRBV27 and J usage is TRBJ1-4; D is perhaps TRBD1 (5 bases). The TCR was taken from a man older than 75 with COVID-19, enrolled during active disease. CDR3 sequence: CASSLQQGLTNEKLFF. The CDR3 bases are TGTGCCAGCAGTTTACAGCAGGGATTAACTAATGAAAAACTGTTTTTT.